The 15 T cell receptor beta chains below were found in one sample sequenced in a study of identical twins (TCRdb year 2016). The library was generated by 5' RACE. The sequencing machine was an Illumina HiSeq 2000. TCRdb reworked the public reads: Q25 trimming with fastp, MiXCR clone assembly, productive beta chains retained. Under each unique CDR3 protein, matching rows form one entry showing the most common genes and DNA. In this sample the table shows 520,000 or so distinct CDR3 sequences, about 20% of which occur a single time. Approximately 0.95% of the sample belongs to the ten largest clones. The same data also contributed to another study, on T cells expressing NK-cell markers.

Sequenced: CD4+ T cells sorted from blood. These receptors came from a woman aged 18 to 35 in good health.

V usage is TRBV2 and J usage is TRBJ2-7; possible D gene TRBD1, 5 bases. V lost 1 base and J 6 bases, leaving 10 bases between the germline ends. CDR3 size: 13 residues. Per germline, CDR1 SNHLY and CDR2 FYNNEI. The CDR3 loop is CASSEDRWVEQYF. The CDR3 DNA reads TGTGCCAGCAGTGAAGACAGGTGGGTCGAGCAGTACTTC.

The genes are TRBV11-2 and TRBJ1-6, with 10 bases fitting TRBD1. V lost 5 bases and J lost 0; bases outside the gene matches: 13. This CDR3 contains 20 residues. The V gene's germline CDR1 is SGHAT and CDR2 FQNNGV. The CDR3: CASSTNPGQGTNSYNSPLHF. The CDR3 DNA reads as TGTGCCAGCAGCACGAATCCGGGACAGGGGACGAACTCCTATAATTCACCCCTCCACTTT.

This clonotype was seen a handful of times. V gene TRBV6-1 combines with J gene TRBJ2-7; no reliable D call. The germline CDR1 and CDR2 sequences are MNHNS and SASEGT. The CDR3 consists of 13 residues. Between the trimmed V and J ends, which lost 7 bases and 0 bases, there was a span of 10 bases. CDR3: CASTSPISYEQYF. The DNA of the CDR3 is TGTGCCAGCACCTCCCCCATCTCCTACGAGCAGTACTTC.

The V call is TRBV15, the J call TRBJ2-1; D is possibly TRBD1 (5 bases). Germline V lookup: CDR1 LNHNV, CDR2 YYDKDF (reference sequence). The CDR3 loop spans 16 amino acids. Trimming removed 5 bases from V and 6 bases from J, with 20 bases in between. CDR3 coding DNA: TGTGCCACCAGCCCCCTCGGCACTGAAGGGGTCAATGAGCAGTTCTTC. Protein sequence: CATSPLGTEGVNEQFF.

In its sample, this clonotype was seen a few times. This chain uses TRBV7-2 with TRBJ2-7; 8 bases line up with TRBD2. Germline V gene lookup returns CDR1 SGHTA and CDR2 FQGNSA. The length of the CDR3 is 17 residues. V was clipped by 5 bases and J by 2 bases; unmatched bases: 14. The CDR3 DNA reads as TGTGCCAGCAGCGTACGAACAAGCGGGAGTTCTCCCTACGAGCAGTACTTC. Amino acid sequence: CASSVRTSGSSPYEQYF.

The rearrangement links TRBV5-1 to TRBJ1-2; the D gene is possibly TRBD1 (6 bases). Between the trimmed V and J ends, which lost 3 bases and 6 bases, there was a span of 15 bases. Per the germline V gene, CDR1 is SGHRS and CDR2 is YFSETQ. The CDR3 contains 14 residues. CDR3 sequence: CASSSLRGDNGYTF. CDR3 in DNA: TGCGCCAGCAGCTCACTCAGGGGAGATAATGGCTACACCTTC.

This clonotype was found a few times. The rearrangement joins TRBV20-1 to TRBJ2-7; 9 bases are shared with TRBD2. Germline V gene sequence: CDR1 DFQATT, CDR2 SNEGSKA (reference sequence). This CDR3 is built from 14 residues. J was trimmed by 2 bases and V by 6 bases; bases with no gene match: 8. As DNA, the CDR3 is TGCAGTGCCTCGAGGCCTAGCGGGGCCTACGAGCAGTACTTC. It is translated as CSASRPSGAYEQYF.

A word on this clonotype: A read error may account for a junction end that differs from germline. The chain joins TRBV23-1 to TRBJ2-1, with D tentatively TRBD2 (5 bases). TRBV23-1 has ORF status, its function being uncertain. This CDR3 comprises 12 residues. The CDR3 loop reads CASSQKRTEEFF. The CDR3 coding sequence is TGCGCCAGCAGTCAAAAACGGACTGAGGAGTTCTTC.

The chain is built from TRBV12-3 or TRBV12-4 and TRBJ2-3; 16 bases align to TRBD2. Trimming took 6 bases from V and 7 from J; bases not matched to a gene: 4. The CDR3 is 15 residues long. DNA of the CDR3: TGTGCCAGCAGGGGACTAGCGGGGGGGCCGCATACGCAGTATTTT. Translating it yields CASRGLAGGPHTQYF.

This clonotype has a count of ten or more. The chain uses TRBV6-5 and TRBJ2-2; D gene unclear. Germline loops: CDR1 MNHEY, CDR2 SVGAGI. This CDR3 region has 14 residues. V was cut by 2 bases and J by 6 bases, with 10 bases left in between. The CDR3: CASSYQRASGELFF. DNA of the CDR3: TGTGCCAGCAGTTACCAGCGAGCATCCGGGGAGCTGTTTTTT.

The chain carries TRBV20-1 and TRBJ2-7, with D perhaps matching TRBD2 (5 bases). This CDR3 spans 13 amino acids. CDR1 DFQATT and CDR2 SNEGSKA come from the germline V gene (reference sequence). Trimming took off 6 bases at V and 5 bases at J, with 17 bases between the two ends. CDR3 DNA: TGCAGTGCCAGGCCCCACGGACTCGACGAGCAGTACTTC. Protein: CSARPHGLDEQYF.

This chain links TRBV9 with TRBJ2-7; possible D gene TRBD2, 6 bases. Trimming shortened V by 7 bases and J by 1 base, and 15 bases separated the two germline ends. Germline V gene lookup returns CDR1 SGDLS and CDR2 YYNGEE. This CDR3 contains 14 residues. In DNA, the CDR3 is TGTGCCAGCGGTCAGGATAGCGGATCCTACGAGCAGTACTTC. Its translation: CASGQDSGSYEQYF.

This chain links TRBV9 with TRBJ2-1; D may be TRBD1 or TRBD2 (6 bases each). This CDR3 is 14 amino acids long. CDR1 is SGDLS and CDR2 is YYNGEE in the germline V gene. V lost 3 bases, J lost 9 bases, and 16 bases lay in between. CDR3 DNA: TGTGCCAGCAGCGCCGTAATGGGGGGCGGTGAGCAGTTCTTC. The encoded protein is CASSAVMGGGEQFF.

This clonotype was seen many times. DNA for the CDR3: TGCAGTGCTAGAGATCCTGGGGCCCGCCGAGGATGGGGCGAGCAGTACTTC. This gives the protein CSARDPGARRGWGEQYF. V and J are TRBV20-1 and TRBJ2-7; D may be TRBD1 (5 bases). Germline CDR1 DFQATT, CDR2 SNEGSKA (reference sequence). Trimming left V 0 bases short and J 6 bases short, with 24 bases between. CDR3 length: 17 residues.

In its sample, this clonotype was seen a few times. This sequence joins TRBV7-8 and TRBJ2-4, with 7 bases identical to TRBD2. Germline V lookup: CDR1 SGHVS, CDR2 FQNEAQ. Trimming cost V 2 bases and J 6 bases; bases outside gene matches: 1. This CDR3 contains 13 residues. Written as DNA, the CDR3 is TGTGCCAGCAGCTTAAGACTAGCAAACATTCAGTACTTC. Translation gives CASSLRLANIQYF.